This T cell receptor (beta chain) was documented in a study of CD8 T cells in Susac syndrome. Purification of the CD8+ and CD4+ T cells relied on negative isolation, and TEMRA cells underwent FACS enrichment. cDNA came from approximately 0.5 to 1 ug RNA primed by random hexamers. A single record per CDR3 protein comes from TCRdb applying MiXCR to the immunoSEQ multiplex PCR reads. The profile shows fewer than 70,000 distinct CDR3 sequences, more than 85% of them singletons. CDR1 is SGDLS, CDR2 YYNGEE, per germline. V lost 3 bases and J lost 2; bases outside the gene matches: 7. The CDR3 consists of 15 residues.

The rearrangement joins TRBV9 to TRBJ2-7, with TRBD2 matching 8 bases. The TCR originated in a human donor in good health. The sample was CD8+ T cells from PBMCs. CDR3 in amino acids: CASSAPGTSTYEQYF. Here the CDR3 DNA reads TGTGCCAGCAGCGCCCCAGGGACTAGTACCTACGAGCAGTACTTC. The full variable domain, in which reference TRBV9 and TRBJ2-7 provide the parts outside the CDR3, is DSGVTQTPKHLITATGQRVTLRCSPRSGDLSVYWYQQSLDQGLQFLIQYYNGEERAKGNILERFSAQQFPDLHSELNLSSLELGDSALYFCASSAPGTSTYEQYFGPGTRLTVT.